This record looks at one TCR beta chain sequence and its context. This clonotype was seen a handful of times. What this receptor recognizes is not known. Qualities for individual bases were not recorded, and no much larger clone is one base off. Measured from the cysteine to the phenylalanine, the CDR3 is 15 residues long. Only the CDR3 region is kept as DNA, spanning 45 bases read in frame from base 1. The V end loses 6 bases and the J end loses 0 bases, and a stretch of 12 bases separates them. The germline V gene provides CDR1 MNHEY and CDR2 SVGAGI. This record comes from a study of T cells in Graves' hyperthyroidism and ophthalmopathy (dated by TCRdb to between 2018 and 2021). For context, the study as a whole: Peripheral blood was collected at initial diagnosis, before any treatment. According to the paper, TCR Vbeta CDR3 sequencing was carried out on about 140 peripheral blood samples, which came from under 50 ophthalmopathy, 75 or so hyperthyroidism and about 17 progressor patients. To identify distinguishing TCR V-J signatures, a discovery cohort of 100 patients was used, comprising roughly 45 with Graves' ophthalmopathy and some 60 with stable Graves' hyperthyroidism. The study also compared thyroid tissue and blood T-cell repertoires from more than 5 Graves' hyperthyroidism patients. The 100 or so discovery patients were divided at random into training and test sets in a 7:3 ratio. An independent validation cohort of around 19 hyperthyroidism patients and approximately 15 patients who later progressed to ophthalmopathy tested prospective prediction of ophthalmopathy. Once sampling was done, hyperthyroidism patients were given methimazole at a starting dose of 30 mg daily, whereas ophthalmopathy patients were given high-dose intravenous methylprednisolone.

The research as a whole found: Most expanded thyroid clonotypes (frequency above 0.001) were also found in blood, which suggests that blood repertoires may mirror thyroid immune responses. A model built on a 13 V-J signature distinguished ophthalmopathy from stable hyperthyroidism, reaching about 88% sensitivity and 81% to 83% specificity in cross-validation and 80%/75% in testing. In validation, the model predicted progression to ophthalmopathy a median of roughly 6.1 months before onset, with about 71% sensitivity and nearly 75% specificity. No statistical method was used to set the sample size in advance, and investigators knew the group allocation.

Stable Graves' hyperthyroidism was defined as no progression to ophthalmopathy during 18 months of follow-up. The hyperthyroidism patients were between 18 and 65 years old and newly diagnosed, with a disease duration of less than 2 months. The study excluded patients with uncontrolled infections, other autoimmune diseases, pregnancy or lactation. Diagnoses relied on clinical symptoms, serum thyroxine and TRAb, thyroid ultrasound and orbital computed tomography. Ficoll-Paque density gradient centrifugation was used to isolate PBMCs from 10 ml of fresh peripheral blood. Total RNA was extracted using Trizol reagent, and RNA quality was assessed on an Agilent 2100 Bioanalyzer. Amplification of TCR beta CDR3 regions was carried out from RNA transcripts. For the first round of RT-PCR on the TCR CDR3, the HTBI primer set was used together with the Qiagen OneStep RT-PCR kit. Libraries were constructed in a second round of multiplex PCR, after which size selection and purification were performed. Sequencing of the libraries was done on an Illumina HiSeq2000 using paired-end 100 bp reads. The authors' analysis ran thus. SOAPnuke was used to process the raw data, with reads discarded if the reads contained adapters or uncalled bases, had a mean Phred below 15, or lacked an exact constant-primer or identifier match. COPE v1.2.5 was used to merge high-quality paired reads, and clonotypes were defined as unique nucleotide sequences. Clonotypes were aligned to IMGT TRBV, TRBD and TRBJ reference segments using MiTCR v1.1. The analysis included only V-J combinations with a frequency above 0.0001, which together covered about 99% of the repertoires. The TCS score was defined as F50 (clonal expansion) divided by E x V (chaos), with BLOSUM62-based TCRdist calculated between CDR3 peptides within each V-J. Welch's t-statistics and random forest reduced 500 to 550 V-J features to roughly 13, which were used in a naive Bayes classifier (R e1071). Thyroid-blood repertoire similarity was quantified with the Morisita-Horn index. The raw public data were reprocessed by TCRdb itself: fastp quality trimming at Q25, MiXCR clonotype calling, in-frame beta chains only. Duplicate CDR3 protein sequences are folded into a single record with the most common DNA and genes. TCRdb, not the original authors, processed these V and J calls. In this sample the table shows hundreds of thousands of distinct CDR3 sequences, approximately 40% of which occur a single time. More than 25% of the sample is held by the ten biggest clonotypes.

The TCR originated in a woman aged 40 to 49 with Graves' hyperthyroidism. The sequenced sample was blood. This sequence uses TRBV6-5 and TRBJ1-5; the D gene is perhaps TRBD1, from 5 matching bases. The CDR3 loop reads CASRGERYSNQPQHF. The sequence in DNA is TGTGCCAGCAGGGGGGAGCGGTATAGCAATCAGCCCCAGCATTTT.